A single sample gave rise to the 16 T cell receptor beta chains below, sequenced in a study of shared clonotypes between healthy human individuals. Clones were sequenced by immunoSEQ multiplex PCR, and TCRdb holds only the in-frame ones, with some missing. The sample records millions of clones, over 90% being singletons. The sequencing input was naive CD4+ T cells from PBMCs. Noted subset: CD45RA+ positively selected. The receptor set was obtained from a man aged 18-30 years in good health. Some clones in this sample may be carry-over from other donors' samples.

The J gene is TRBJ2-3, the V gene TRBV5-1; no clear D gene. V was clipped by 4 bases and J by 5 bases, with 8 bases between them. Germline CDR1 SGHRS, CDR2 YFSETQ. The CDR3 length is 12 residues. DNA for the CDR3: TGCGCCAGCAGCGTAGGGTTAGATACGCAGTATTTT. Its translation is CASSVGLDTQYF.

The chain recombines TRBV6-1 with TRBJ2-2; no reliable D call. This CDR3 contains 16 residues. Germline values: CDR1 MNHNS, CDR2 SASEGT. Trimming took off 3 bases at V and 3 bases at J, with 14 bases between the two ends. CDR3 sequence: CASSEHSSLYTGELFF. CDR3 bases: TGTGCCAGCAGTGAGCATTCGTCCCTCTACACCGGGGAGCTGTTTTTT.

Comments on this clone: The missing conserved phenylalanine or tryptophan at the end of this CDR3 makes a read error likely. The rearrangement joins TRBV5-4 to TRBJ1-2, with 8 positions matching TRBD1. This CDR3 contains 14 residues. Germline V gives CDR1 SGHNT, CDR2 YYREEE (reference sequence). Unmatched junction bases numbered 3, after V lost 3 bases and J lost 2 bases. The CDR3 nucleotides read TGTGCCAGCAGCTCCCGGACAGGGAACTATGGCTACACCTCC. This encodes CASSSRTGNYGYTS.

The chain has TRBV14 and TRBJ2-5; tentative D call: TRBD2 (6 bases). CDR1 is SGHDN, CDR2 FVKESK, per germline. CDR3 length equals 17 residues. Between the trimmed V and J ends, which lost 3 bases and 2 bases, there was a span of 19 bases. The CDR3 loop reads CASSHVASAHVQETQYF. CDR3 in DNA: TGTGCCAGCAGCCACGTCGCTAGCGCCCACGTTCAAGAGACCCAGTACTTC.

The chain recombines TRBV19 with TRBJ2-5; TRBD2 aligns across 7 bases. Germline loops: CDR1 LNHDA, CDR2 SQIVND (reference sequence). J lost 4 bases, V lost 6 bases, and 23 bases had no gene match. The CDR3 runs 19 residues. CDR3: CASRSIDIRGGPGRETQYF. CDR3 coding DNA: TGTGCCAGTAGATCGATCGACATCCGGGGAGGGCCCGGGCGAGAGACCCAGTACTTC. The whole variable domain, remainder taken from reference TRBV19 and TRBJ2-5, is DGGITQSPKYLFRKEGQNVTLSCEQNLNHDAMYWYRQDPGQGLRLIYYSQIVNDFQKGDIAEGYSVSREKKESFPLTVTSAQKNPTAFYLCASRSIDIRGGPGRETQYFGPGTRLLVL.

The chain carries TRBV4-1 and TRBJ2-7; 7 nucleotides align to TRBD1. Trimming cost V 3 bases and J 2 bases; bases outside gene matches: 10. CDR3 length: 16 amino acids. The germline V gene encodes CDR1 MGHRA and CDR2 YSYEKL. CDR3 DNA: TGCGCCAGCAGCCAGGACAGGCAAGAGATAACCTACGAGCAGTACTTC. Its translation: CASSQDRQEITYEQYF.

Written as DNA, the CDR3 is TGCAGCGTAGCCTCGACAGGGGTTTGGGAAGATACGCAGTATTTT. Protein sequence: CSVASTGVWEDTQYF. This chain connects TRBV29-1 to TRBJ2-3; 8 bases are shared with TRBD1. Per germline, CDR1 SQVTM and CDR2 ANQGSEA. This CDR3 region has 15 residues. J gave up 5 bases and V 6 bases, and 13 bases lay outside the gene matches.

Worth noting for this clone: Other DNA sequences from this sample encode an identical CDR3 as well. J is TRBJ2-7 and V is TRBV5-1; D might be TRBD1 (6 bases). The germline gives CDR1 SGHRS, CDR2 YFSETQ. V lost 4 bases, J lost 5 bases, and 13 bases lay in between. CDR3 size: 13 residues. The CDR3 nucleotides read TGCGCCAGCAGCCTACAGGGTACCGACGAGCAGTACTTC. Translating it yields CASSLQGTDEQYF. The whole variable domain, remainder taken from reference TRBV5-1 and TRBJ2-7, is KAGVTQTPRYLIKTRGQQVTLSCSPISGHRSVSWYQQTPGQGLQFLFEYFSETQRNKGNFPGRFSGRQFSNSRSEMNVSTLELGDSALYLCASSLQGTDEQYFGPGTRLTVT.

This chain uses TRBV7-2 with TRBJ1-1, with D perhaps TRBD1 (6 bases). The CDR3 length is 15 residues. Germline V gene sequence: CDR1 SGHTA, CDR2 FQGNSA. The ends were cut back, 5 bases at V and 4 bases at J, with 17 bases in the middle. The DNA for the CDR3 is TGTGCCAGCAGCACTCAACAGGGAGTGGGCACTGAAGCTTTCTTT. Translation gives CASSTQQGVGTEAFF. Using reference TRBV7-2 and TRBJ1-1 for the parts outside the CDR3, the full variable domain is GAGVSQSPSNKVTEKGKDVELRCDPISGHTALYWYRQSLGQGLEFLIYFQGNSAPDKSGLPSDRFSAERTGGSVSTLTIQRTQQEDSAVYLCASSTQQGVGTEAFFGQGTRLTVV.

The rearrangement uses TRBV5-4 and TRBJ2-1, with D perhaps matching TRBD1 or TRBD2 (5 bases each). The CDR3 sequence is 14 residues long. V was trimmed by 4 bases and J by 8 bases, leaving 16 bases between them. The germline V gene encodes CDR1 SGHNT and CDR2 YYREEE (reference sequence). The CDR3 DNA reads TGTGCCAGCAGCGTGGGCCGGGGCTTGGATGAGCAGTTCTTC. It is translated as CASSVGRGLDEQFF.

The chain links TRBV18 to TRBJ2-1, with a possible D match to TRBD2 (6 bases). The germline gives CDR1 KGHSH, CDR2 LQKENI. V was shortened by 3 bases and J by 6 bases, with 15 bases between the two germline ends. This CDR3 region has 15 residues. This CDR3 is CASSPTGTGGNEQFF. The CDR3 DNA reads as TGTGCCAGCTCACCCACCGGGACTGGGGGCAATGAGCAGTTCTTC.

CDR3 in amino acids: CASSLTYNYGYTF. Written as DNA, the CDR3 is TGTGCCAGCAGCTTGACATATAACTATGGCTACACCTTC. The chain couples TRBV11-1 to TRBJ1-2; D uncertain. CDR1 is SGHAT, CDR2 FQDESV, per germline (reference sequence). The V end lost 3 bases, the J end lost 1 base, and 6 bases lay between the germline ends. This CDR3 spans 13 amino acids.

The gene calls are TRBV9 and TRBJ1-1, with 8 bases identical to TRBD1. The CDR3 contains 17 residues. Per germline, CDR1 SGDLS and CDR2 YYNGEE. V trimming: 4 bases; J trimming: 2 bases; junction bases outside the gene matches: 13. The CDR3, as DNA: TGTGCCAGCAGCCCGCAAGGGGGGACAGGAACCAACACTGAAGCTTTCTTT. Protein sequence: CASSPQGGTGTNTEAFF.

With regard to this clone: The same CDR3 is also encoded by other DNA sequences in this sample. This chain joins TRBV5-1 and TRBJ2-3; 7 positions match TRBD1. Unmatched junction bases numbered 4, after V lost 4 bases and J lost 2 bases. Germline-derived CDR1 and CDR2 are SGHRS and YFSETQ. This CDR3 is built from 14 residues. The CDR3 DNA follows: TGCGCCAGCAGCCTGGGACAGCCCACAGATACGCAGTATTTT. It translates to CASSLGQPTDTQYF.

This chain uses TRBV7-2 with TRBJ2-7, with TRBD2 matching 7 bases. The CDR3 contains 15 residues. Germline loops: CDR1 SGHTA, CDR2 FQGNSA. V lost 2 bases to trimming and J lost 7 bases; unmatched junction nucleotides: 11. The CDR3 sequence: CASSLFGRASGEQYF. DNA for the CDR3: TGTGCCAGCAGCTTATTTGGGAGGGCTAGTGGAGAGCAGTACTTC.

V gene TRBV15 combines with J gene TRBJ2-7; 7 positions agree with TRBD1. With 0 bases clipped from V and 7 bases from J, the junction kept 9 bases outside the gene matches. This CDR3 is 15 amino acids long. Germline-derived CDR1 and CDR2 are LNHNV and YYDKDF (reference sequence). This chain's CDR3 is CATSRESTGLREQYF. CDR3 DNA: TGTGCCACCAGCAGAGAATCGACAGGGTTGCGGGAGCAGTACTTC.